These 9 T cell receptor beta chains came from one sample sequenced in a study of T cells after posttransplantation cyclophosphamide. The protocol was immunoSEQ multiplex PCR, while the TCRdb copy is restricted to in-frame clones and leaves out a portion. The table lists about 16,000 clones, roughly 92% of them singletons, with 0.27% in the top ten. The naive gate required viable CD3+CD4+ or CD3+CD8+ cells with CCR7+CD45RA+CD45RO-CD95-CD27+CD28+ phenotype. The sequencing input was naive CD4+ T cells sorted from blood. These receptors were taken from a woman aged 45 to 65 in good health and a related stem cell transplant donor.

The rearrangement joins TRBV7-3 to TRBJ1-1, with D possibly matching TRBD1 (6 bases). Between the trimmed V and J ends, which lost 4 bases and 1 base, there was a span of 7 bases. In germline, CDR1 is SGHTA, CDR2 FQGTGA. CDR3 length: 13 residues. The CDR3 region has the DNA TGTGCCAGCAGCTCGGACAGGAACACTGAAGCTTTCTTT. Amino acids: CASSSDRNTEAFF.

This chain joins TRBV4-3 and TRBJ2-3; D is possibly TRBD1 (5 bases). CDR1 is LGHNA, CDR2 YSLEER, per germline. Trimming pared 3 bases from V and 1 base from J, leaving 14 bases between. The CDR3 length is 16 residues. In DNA, the CDR3 is TGCGCCAGCAGCCAGGTTGGGGCCTGGGGCACAGATACGCAGTATTTT. It specifies CASSQVGAWGTDTQYF.

The chain carries TRBV5-5 and TRBJ2-7; D not certain. The CDR3 is made up of 14 amino acids. The V end lost 6 bases, the J end lost 2 bases, and 15 bases lay between the germline ends. The germline V gene encodes CDR1 SGHKS and CDR2 YYEKEE (reference sequence). In DNA form, the CDR3 reads TGTGCCAGCACGTTCGGTTGGTTTACCTACGAGCAGTACTTC. Its translation is CASTFGWFTYEQYF.

The chain carries TRBV6-6 and TRBJ2-7; TRBD1 aligns across 7 bases. Germline V gene sequence: CDR1 MNHNY, CDR2 SVGAGI (reference sequence). The CDR3 extends over 12 amino acids. V was clipped by 8 bases and J by 7 bases; unmatched bases: 8. The CDR3, as DNA: TGTGCCAGCTCCCCCTCCAGGGGGGAGCAGTACTTC. Amino acids: CASSPSRGEQYF.

The CDR3 nucleotides are TGTGCCAGCAGCTTAAGCACAGGGCGGCACGAGCAGTACTTC. This gives the protein CASSLSTGRHEQYF. The chain joins TRBV7-9 to TRBJ2-7, with a tentative D call TRBD1 (6 bases). The V end lost 2 bases, the J end lost 5 bases, and 13 bases lay between the germline ends. This CDR3 is built from 14 residues. The germline CDR1 and CDR2 sequences are SEHNR and FQNEAQ (reference sequence).

The chain uses TRBV9 and TRBJ2-7; 10 bases fit TRBD1. V lost 2 bases and J lost 2; bases outside the gene matches: 4. The CDR3 runs to 15 residues. The germline V gene has CDR1 SGDLS and CDR2 YYNGEE. CDR3 DNA sequence: TGTGCCAGCAGCGTTCGGGGACAGGGGCCCTACGAGCAGTACTTC. Translated: CASSVRGQGPYEQYF.

The chain recombines TRBV28 with TRBJ2-7; 9 bases match TRBD2. Germline lookup yields CDR1 MDHEN and CDR2 SYDVKM. J was trimmed by 4 bases and V by 2 bases; bases with no gene match: 6. This CDR3 spans 15 amino acids. CDR3 sequence: CASSLPAGGAYEQYF. The CDR3 DNA reads as TGTGCCAGCAGTTTACCGGCGGGAGGGGCTTACGAGCAGTACTTC.

The rearrangement uses TRBV19 and TRBJ2-2, with 14 bases identical to TRBD2. The CDR3 spans 17 residues. V was clipped by 5 bases and J by 6 bases; unmatched bases: 8. The V gene's germline CDR1 is LNHDA and CDR2 SQIVND (reference sequence). The CDR3 DNA reads as TGTGCCAGTAGTGATCCGGGACTAGCGGGAGTTGCCGGGGAGCTGTTTTTT. This encodes CASSDPGLAGVAGELFF.

The chain couples TRBV7-9 to TRBJ2-4, with a weak D call TRBD2 (6 bases). Trimming cost V 2 bases and J 7 bases, with 15 bases left between them. The CDR3 covers 15 residues. Germline CDR1 is SEHNR and CDR2 is FQNEAQ (reference sequence). The CDR3 spells CASSLLTGGGNIQYF. The CDR3 DNA sequence: TGTGCCAGCAGCTTACTTACAGGTGGGGGGAACATTCAGTACTTC.